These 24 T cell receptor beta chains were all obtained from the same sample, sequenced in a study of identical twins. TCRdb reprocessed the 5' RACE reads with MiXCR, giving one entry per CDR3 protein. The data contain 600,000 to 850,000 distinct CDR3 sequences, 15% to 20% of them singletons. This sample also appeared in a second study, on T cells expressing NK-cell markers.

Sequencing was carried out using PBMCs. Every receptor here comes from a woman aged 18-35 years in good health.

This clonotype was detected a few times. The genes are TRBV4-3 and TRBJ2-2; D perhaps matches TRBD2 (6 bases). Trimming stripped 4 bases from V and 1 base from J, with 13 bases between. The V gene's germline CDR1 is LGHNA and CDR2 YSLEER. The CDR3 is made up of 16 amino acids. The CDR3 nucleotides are TGCGCCAGCAGCCGAGGACTATCGGGGAACACCGGGGAGCTGTTTTTT. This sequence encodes CASSRGLSGNTGELFF.

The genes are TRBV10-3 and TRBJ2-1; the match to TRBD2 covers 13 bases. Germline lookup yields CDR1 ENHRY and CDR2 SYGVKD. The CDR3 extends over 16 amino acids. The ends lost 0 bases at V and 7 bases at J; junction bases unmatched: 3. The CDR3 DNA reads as TGTGCCATCAGTGAGTCGGGACTAGCGGGGCGGAATGAGCAGTTCTTC. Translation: CAISESGLAGRNEQFF.

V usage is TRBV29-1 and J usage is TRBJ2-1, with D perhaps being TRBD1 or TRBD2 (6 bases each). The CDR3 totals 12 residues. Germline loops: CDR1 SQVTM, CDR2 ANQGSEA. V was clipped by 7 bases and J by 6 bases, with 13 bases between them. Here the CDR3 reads CSGNGGGNEQFF. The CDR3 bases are TGCAGCGGGAACGGAGGGGGCAATGAGCAGTTCTTC.

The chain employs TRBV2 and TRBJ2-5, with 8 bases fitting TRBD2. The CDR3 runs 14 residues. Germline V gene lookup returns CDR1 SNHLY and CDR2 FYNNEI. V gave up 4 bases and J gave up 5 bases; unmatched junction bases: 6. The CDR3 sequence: CASSVEREHETQYF. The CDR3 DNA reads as TGTGCCAGCAGTGTCGAGCGGGAGCATGAGACCCAGTACTTC.

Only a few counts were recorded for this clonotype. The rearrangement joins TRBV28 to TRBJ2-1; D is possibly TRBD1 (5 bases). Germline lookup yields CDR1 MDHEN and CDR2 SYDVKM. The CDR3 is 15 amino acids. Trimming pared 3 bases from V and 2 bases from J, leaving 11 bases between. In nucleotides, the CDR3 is TGTGCCAGCAGTTTTTTGACAGCCACCTACAATGAGCAGTTCTTC. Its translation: CASSFLTATYNEQFF.

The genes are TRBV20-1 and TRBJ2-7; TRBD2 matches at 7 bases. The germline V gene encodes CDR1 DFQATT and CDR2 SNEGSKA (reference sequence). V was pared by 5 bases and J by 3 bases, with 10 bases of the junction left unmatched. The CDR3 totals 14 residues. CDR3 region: CSAPGGDGYYEQYF. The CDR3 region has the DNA TGCAGTGCTCCTGGGGGGGACGGCTACTACGAGCAGTACTTC.

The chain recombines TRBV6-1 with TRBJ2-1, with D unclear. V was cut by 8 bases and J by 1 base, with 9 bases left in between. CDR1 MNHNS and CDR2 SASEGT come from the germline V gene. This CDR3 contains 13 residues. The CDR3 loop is CASGTISYNEQFF. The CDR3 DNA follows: TGTGCCAGCGGAACAATTTCCTACAATGAGCAGTTCTTC.

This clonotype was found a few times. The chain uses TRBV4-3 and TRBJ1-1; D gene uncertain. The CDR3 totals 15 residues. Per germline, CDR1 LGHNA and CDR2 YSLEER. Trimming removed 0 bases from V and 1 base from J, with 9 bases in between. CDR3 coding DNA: TGCGCCAGCAGCCAAGAATCTAGAGCGAACACTGAAGCTTTCTTT. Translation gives CASSQESRANTEAFF.

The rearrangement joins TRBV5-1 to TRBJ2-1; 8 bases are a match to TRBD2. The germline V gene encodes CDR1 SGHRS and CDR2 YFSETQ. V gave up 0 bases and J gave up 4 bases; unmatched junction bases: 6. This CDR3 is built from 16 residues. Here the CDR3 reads CASSLEGAGVYNEQFF. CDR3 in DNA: TGCGCCAGCAGCTTGGAAGGAGCGGGGGTTTACAATGAGCAGTTCTTC.

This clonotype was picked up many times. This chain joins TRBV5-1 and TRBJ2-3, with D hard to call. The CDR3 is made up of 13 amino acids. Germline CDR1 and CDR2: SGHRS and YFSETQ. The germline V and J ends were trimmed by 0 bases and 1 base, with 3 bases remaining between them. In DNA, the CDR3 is TGCGCCAGCAGCTTGGTGGGCACAGATACGCAGTATTTT. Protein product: CASSLVGTDTQYF.

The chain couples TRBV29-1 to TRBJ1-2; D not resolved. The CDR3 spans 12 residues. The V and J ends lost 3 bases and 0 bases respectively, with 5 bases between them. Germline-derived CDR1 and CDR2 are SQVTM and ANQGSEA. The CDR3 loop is CSVDSANYGYTF. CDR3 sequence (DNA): TGCAGCGTTGACAGCGCTAACTATGGCTACACCTTC.

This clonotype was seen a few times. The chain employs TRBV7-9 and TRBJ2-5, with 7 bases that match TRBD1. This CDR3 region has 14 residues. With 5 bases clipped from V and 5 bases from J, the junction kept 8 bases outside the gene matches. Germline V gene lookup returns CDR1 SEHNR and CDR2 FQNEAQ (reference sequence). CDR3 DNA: TGTGCCAGCAGCGCCCCGACAGGGTTGGAGACCCAGTACTTC. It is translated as CASSAPTGLETQYF.

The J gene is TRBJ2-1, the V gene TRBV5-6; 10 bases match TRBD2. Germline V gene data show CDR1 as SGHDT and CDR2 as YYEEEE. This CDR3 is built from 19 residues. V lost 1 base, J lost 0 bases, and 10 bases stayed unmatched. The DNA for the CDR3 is TGTGCCAGCAGCTTGTCGGGTAGCGGGAGGTATAGCTCCTACAATGAGCAGTTCTTC. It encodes CASSLSGSGRYSSYNEQFF.

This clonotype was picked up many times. DNA of the CDR3: TGTGCCAGCAGTCTCCACTACGAGCAGTACTTC. This encodes CASSLHYEQYF. The V gene is TRBV7-2, the J gene TRBJ2-7; D is ambiguous. Germline V lookup: CDR1 SGHTA, CDR2 FQGNSA. V was shortened by 6 bases and J by 3 bases, with 6 bases between the two germline ends. This CDR3 is 11 amino acids long.

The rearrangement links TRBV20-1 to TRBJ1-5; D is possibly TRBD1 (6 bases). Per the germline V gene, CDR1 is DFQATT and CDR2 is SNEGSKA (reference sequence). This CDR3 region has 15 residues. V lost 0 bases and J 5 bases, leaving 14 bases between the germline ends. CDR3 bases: TGCAGTGCTAGAGATCCTGGGGGCGCGCATCAGCCCCAGCATTTT. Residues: CSARDPGGAHQPQHF.

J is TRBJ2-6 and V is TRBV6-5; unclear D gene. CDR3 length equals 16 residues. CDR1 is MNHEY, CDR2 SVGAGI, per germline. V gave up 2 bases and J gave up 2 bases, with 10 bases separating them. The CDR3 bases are TGTGCCAGCAGTTACCCCGGATTGACTGGGGCCAACGTCCTGACTTTC. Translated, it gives CASSYPGLTGANVLTF.

DNA for the CDR3: TGTGCCAGCAGTGACCTAGCGGGAGCGGCCGAGACCCAGTACTTC. Its translation: CASSDLAGAAETQYF. The chain carries TRBV25-1 and TRBJ2-5; 10 bases are a match to TRBD2. CDR1 is MGHDK, CDR2 SYGVNS, per germline. V trimming: 3 bases; J trimming: 5 bases; junction bases outside the gene matches: 6. This CDR3 has 15 residues.

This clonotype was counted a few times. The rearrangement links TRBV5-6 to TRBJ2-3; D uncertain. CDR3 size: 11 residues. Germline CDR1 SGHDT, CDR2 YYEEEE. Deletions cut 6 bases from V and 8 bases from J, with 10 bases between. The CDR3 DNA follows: TGTGCCAGCATCACGATCGGTACGCAGTATTTT. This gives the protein CASITIGTQYF.

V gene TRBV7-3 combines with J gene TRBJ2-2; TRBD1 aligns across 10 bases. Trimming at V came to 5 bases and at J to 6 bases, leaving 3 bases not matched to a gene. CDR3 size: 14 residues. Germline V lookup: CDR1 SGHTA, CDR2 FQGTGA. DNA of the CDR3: TGTGCCAGCAGCCGGGACAGGGGAGCCGGGGAGCTGTTTTTT. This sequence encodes CASSRDRGAGELFF.

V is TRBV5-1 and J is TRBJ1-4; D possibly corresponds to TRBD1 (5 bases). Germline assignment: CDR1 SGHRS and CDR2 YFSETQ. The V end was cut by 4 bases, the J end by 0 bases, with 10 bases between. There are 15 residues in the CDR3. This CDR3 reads CASSRGGSTNEKLFF. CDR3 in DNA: TGCGCCAGCAGCCGGGGGGGTTCAACTAATGAAAAACTGTTTTTT.

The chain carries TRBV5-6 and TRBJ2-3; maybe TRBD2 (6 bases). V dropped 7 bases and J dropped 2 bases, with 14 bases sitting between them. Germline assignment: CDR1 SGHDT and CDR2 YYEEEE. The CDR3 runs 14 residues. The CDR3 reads CASWREPNTDTQYF. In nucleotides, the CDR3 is TGTGCCAGCTGGAGGGAGCCTAACACAGATACGCAGTATTTT.

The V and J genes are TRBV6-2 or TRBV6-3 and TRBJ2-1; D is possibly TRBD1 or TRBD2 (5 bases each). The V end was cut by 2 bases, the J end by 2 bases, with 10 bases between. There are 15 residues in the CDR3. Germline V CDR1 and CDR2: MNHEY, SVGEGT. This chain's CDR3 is CASSYGGFPYNEQFF. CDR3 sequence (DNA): TGTGCCAGCAGTTACGGGGGATTCCCCTACAATGAGCAGTTCTTC.

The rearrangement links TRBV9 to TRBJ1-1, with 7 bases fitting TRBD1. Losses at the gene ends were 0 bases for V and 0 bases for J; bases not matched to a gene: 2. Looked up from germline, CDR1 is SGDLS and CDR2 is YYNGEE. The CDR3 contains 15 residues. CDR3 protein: CASSVGTGMNTEAFF. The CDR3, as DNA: TGTGCCAGCAGCGTAGGGACAGGCATGAACACTGAAGCTTTCTTT.

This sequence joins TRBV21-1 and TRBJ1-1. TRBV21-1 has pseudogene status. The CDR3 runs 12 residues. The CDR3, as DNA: TGTGCCAGCAGCAATCCGGACACTGAAGCTTTCTTT. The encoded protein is CASSNPDTEAFF.